These T cell receptor beta chains were read from a single sample in a study of blood T cell dynamics during melanoma immunotherapy. Assay: immunoSEQ multiplex PCR; the TCRdb copy retains only in-frame clones and omits some. The data show about 14,000 clones, 86% seen once. Sequencing used blood, obtained from a patient treated with checkpoint blockade. The origin of the receptors is a human donor with melanoma. CDR3s leave out the opening cysteine and the closing phenylalanine or tryptophan. Each record gives: V gene, J gene, CDR3 protein.

TRBV11-2	TRBJ2-6	ASSLGLASSGANVLT
TRBV9	TRBJ2-5	ASSARMLQETQY
TRBV5-1	TRBJ1-4	ASSLQSQGTNEKLF
TRBV5-1	TRBJ1-1	ASLGQGLNTEAF
TRBV5-6	TRBJ2-5	ASSPTGGAVTQY
TRBV7-2	TRBJ2-7	ASSFDLVGGYEQY
TRBV7-9	TRBJ2-3	ASSLALLASGDTQY
TRBV11-3	TRBJ2-3	ASSLGRGGATDTQY
TRBV4-3	TRBJ1-2	ASSHQGNPLSGYT
TRBV5-1	TRBJ1-4	ASSLEEPREKLF
TRBV4-1	TRBJ2-5	ASSQDGTGGLQTQY